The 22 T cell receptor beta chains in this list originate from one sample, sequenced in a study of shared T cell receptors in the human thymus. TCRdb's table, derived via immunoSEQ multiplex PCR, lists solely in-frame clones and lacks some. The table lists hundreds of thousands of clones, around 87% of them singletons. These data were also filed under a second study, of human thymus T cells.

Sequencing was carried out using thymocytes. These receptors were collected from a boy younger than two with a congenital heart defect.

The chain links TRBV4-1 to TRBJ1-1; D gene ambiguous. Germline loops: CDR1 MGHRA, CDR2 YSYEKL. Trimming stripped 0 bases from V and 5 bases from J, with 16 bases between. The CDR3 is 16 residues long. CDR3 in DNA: TGCGCCAGCAGCCAAGACTTTGGGCGCGGAGGGACTGAAGCTTTCTTT. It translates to CASSQDFGRGGTEAFF.

CDR3 region: CAISEPWSGQDGNYGYTF. In DNA form, the CDR3 reads TGTGCCATCAGTGAGCCCTGGAGCGGACAGGACGGAAACTATGGCTACACCTTC. This chain connects TRBV10-3 to TRBJ1-2, with 7 bases lining up with TRBD1. Germline V CDR1 and CDR2: ENHRY, SYGVKD. The V gene end was trimmed by 2 bases and the J gene end by 2 bases; junction bases not matched to a gene: 14. CDR3 length: 18 residues.

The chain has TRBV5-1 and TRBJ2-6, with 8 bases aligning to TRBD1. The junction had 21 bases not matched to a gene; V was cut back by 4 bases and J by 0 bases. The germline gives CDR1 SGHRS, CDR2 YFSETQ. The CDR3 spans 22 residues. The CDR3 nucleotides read TGCGCCAGCAGCCCCCAGGAGGTTGTATCCAGGACAGGGCTCTCTGGGGCCAACGTCCTGACTTTC. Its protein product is CASSPQEVVSRTGLSGANVLTF.

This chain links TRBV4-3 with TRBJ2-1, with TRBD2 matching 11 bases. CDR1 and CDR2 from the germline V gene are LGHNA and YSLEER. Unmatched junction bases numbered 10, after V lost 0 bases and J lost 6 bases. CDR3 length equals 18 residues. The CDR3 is CASSQDKLTSGSGNEQFF. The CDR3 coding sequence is TGCGCCAGCAGCCAAGATAAATTAACTAGCGGGAGTGGCAATGAGCAGTTCTTC.

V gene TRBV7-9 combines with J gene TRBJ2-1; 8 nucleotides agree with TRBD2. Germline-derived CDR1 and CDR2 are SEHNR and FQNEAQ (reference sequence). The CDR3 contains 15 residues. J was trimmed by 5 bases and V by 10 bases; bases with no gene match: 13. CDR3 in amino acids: CATILGLVAHNEQFF. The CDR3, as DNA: TGTGCCACCATACTGGGACTAGTAGCACACAATGAGCAGTTCTTC.

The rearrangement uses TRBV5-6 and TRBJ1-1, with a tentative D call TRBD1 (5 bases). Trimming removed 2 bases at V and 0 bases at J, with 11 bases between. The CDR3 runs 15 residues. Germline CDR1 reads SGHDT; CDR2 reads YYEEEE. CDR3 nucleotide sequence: TGTGCCAGCAGCTTAACGGACACCTTGAACACTGAAGCTTTCTTT. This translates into CASSLTDTLNTEAFF.

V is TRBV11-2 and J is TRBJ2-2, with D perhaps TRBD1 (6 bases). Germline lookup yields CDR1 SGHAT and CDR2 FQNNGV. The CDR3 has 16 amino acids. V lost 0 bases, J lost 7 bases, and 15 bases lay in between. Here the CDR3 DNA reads TGTGCCAGCAGCTTAGATTTCCTAGGGGGTGACGGGGAGCTGTTTTTT. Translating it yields CASSLDFLGGDGELFF.

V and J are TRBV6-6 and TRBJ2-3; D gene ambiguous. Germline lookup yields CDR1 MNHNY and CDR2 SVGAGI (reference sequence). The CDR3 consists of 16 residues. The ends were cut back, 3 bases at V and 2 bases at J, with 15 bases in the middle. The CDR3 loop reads CASSYSWRQITDTQYF. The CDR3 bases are TGTGCCAGCAGTTATAGTTGGCGGCAAATCACAGATACGCAGTATTTT.

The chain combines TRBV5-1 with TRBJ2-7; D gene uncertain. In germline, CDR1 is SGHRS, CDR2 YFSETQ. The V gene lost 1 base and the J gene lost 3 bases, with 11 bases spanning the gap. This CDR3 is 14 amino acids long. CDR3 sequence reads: CASSLTVVSYEQYF. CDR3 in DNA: TGCGCCAGCAGCTTGACGGTAGTGAGCTACGAGCAGTACTTC. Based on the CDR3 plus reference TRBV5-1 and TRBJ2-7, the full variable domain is KAGVTQTPRYLIKTRGQQVTLSCSPISGHRSVSWYQQTPGQGLQFLFEYFSETQRNKGNFPGRFSGRQFSNSRSEMNVSTLELGDSALYLCASSLTVVSYEQYFGPGTRLTVT.

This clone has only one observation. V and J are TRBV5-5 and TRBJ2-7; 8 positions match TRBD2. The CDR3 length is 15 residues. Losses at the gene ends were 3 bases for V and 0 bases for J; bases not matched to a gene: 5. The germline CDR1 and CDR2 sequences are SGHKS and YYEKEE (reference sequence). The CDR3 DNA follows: TGTGCCAGCAGCTCGACTAGCGTATACTCCTACGAGCAGTACTTC. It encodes CASSSTSVYSYEQYF. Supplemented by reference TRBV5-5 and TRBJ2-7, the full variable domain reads DAGVTQSPTHLIKTRGQQVTLRCSPISGHKSVSWYQQVLGQGPQFIFQYYEKEERGRGNFPDRFSARQFPNYSSELNVNALLLGDSALYLCASSSTSVYSYEQYFGPGTRLTVT.

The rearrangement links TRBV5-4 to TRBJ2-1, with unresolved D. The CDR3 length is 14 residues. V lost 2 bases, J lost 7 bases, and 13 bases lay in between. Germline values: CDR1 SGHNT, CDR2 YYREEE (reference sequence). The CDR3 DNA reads TGTGCCAGCAGCTTTACGACTGGAGCGAATGAGCAGTTCTTC. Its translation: CASSFTTGANEQFF.

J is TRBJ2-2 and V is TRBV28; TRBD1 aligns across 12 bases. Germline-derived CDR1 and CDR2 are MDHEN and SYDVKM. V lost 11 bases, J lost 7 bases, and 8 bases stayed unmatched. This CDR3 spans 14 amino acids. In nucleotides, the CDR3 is TGTGCCGGAGGGACAGGGGGCGCGGACGGGGAGCTGTTTTTT. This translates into CAGGTGGADGELFF. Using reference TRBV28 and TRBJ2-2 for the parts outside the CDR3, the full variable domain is DVKVTQSSRYLVKRTGEKVFLECVQDMDHENMFWYRQDPGLGLRLIYFSYDVKMKEKGDIPEGYSVSREKKERFSLILESASTNQTSMYLCAGGTGGADGELFFGEGSRLTVL.

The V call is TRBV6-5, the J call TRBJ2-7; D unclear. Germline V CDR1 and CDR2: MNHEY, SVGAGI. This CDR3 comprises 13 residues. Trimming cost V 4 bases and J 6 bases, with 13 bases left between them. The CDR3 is CASSSAEALEQYF. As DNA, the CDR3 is TGTGCCAGCAGTTCCGCCGAAGCTCTCGAGCAGTACTTC.

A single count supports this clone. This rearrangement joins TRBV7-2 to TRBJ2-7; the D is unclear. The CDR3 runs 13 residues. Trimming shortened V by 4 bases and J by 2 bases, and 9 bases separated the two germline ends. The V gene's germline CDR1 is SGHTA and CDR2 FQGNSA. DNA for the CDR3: TGTGCCAGCAGCTGGAGTCTGACCTACGAGCAGTACTTC. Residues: CASSWSLTYEQYF.

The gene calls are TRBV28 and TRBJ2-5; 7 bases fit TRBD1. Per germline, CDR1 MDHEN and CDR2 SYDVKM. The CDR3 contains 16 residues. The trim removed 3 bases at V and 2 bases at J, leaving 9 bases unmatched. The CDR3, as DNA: TGTGCCAGCAGTTTTAGGTGGGGACAGAAACAAGAGACCCAGTACTTC. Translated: CASSFRWGQKQETQYF.

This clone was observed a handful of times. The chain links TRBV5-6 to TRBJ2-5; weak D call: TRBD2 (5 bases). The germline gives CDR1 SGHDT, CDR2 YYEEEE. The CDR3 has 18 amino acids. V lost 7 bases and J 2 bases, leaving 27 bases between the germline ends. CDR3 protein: CASVLGYPHFRRQETQYF. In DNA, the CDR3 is TGTGCCAGCGTCCTGGGGTACCCACATTTCAGGAGGCAAGAGACCCAGTACTTC.

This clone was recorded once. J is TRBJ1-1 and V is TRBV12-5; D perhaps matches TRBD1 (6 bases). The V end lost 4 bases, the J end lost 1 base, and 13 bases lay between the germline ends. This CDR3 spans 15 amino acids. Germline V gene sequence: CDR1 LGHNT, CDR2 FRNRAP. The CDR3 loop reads CASGSTSGENTEAFF. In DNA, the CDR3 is TGTGCTAGTGGTTCCACCTCAGGGGAGAACACTGAAGCTTTCTTT.

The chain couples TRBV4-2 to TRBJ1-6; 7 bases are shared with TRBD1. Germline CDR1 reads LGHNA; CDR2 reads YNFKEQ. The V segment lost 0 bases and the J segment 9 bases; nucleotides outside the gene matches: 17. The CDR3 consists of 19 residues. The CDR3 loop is CASSQDRGQEGQWRSPLHF. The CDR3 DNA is TGTGCCAGCAGCCAAGATAGAGGACAAGAGGGACAGTGGCGTTCACCCCTCCACTTT.

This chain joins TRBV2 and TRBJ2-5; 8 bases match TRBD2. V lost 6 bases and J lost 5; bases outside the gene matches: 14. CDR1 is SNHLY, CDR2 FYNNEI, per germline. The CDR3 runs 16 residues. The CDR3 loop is CASSVSRGLVGETQYF. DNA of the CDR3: TGTGCCAGCAGCGTCAGCCGGGGACTAGTTGGCGAGACCCAGTACTTC.

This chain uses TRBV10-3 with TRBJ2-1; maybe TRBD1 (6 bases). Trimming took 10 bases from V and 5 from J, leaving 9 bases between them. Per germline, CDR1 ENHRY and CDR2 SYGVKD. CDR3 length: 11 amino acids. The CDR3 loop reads CATYRDNEQFF. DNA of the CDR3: TGTGCCACTTACAGGGACAATGAGCAGTTCTTC.

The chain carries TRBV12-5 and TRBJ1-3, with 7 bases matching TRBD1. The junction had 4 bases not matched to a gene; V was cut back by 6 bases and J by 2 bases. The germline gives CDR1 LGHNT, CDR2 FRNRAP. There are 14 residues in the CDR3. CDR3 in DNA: TGTGCTAGTGGGGGTAGGGGGCCTGGAAACACCATATATTTT. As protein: CASGGRGPGNTIYF.

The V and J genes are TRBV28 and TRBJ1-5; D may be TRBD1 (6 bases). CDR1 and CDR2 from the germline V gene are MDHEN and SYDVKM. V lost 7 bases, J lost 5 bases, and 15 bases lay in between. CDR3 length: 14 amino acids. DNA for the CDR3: TGTGCCAGCACCAACGGGGGGGCGGATCAGCCCCAGCATTTT. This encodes CASTNGGADQPQHF.